This paragraph covers one T cell receptor beta chain sequence. Its antigen is not known. This sample was taken from a study of T cells in narcolepsy. Overall study results and limits: Healthy controls reportedly lacked the autoreactive clonotypes serially found in patients' blood.

The CDR3 is 14 amino acids. Germline V gives CDR1 SNHLY, CDR2 FYNNEI. The V end was cut by 5 bases, the J end by 3 bases, with 13 bases between. Data came from immunoSEQ multiplex PCR; TCRdb stores just in-frame clones and leaves some out. The table lists fewer than 40,000 clones, roughly nine tenths of them singletons. Sequencing input: CD45RA- memory CD4+ T cells from PBMCs. The receptor comes from a human donor with narcolepsy. The chain couples TRBV2 to TRBJ1-2; weak D call: TRBD1 (6 bases). Written as DNA, the CDR3 is TGTGCCAGCAGTAGAGGGGGTGATTACTATGGCTACACCTTC. Residues: CASSRGGDYYGYTF.